What follows is one T cell receptor beta chain and its context. These data are taken from a study of T cell responses to AZD1222 COVID-19 vaccine. V lost 4 bases to trimming and J lost 2 bases; unmatched junction nucleotides: 4. The CDR3 covers 15 residues. CDR1 and CDR2 (germline): MRHNA, SNTAGT. Data came from immunoSEQ multiplex PCR; TCRdb stores just in-frame clones and leaves some out. The sample holds tens of thousands of clones, approximately 80% seen once. This sequence joins TRBV6-4 and TRBJ2-5; 10 bases fit TRBD2. Sequences were derived from peripheral blood, sampled on day 0 of AZD1222 vaccination. The TCR sequence derives from an adult in good health. CDR3 amino acids: CASSGTSGPQETQYF. Here the CDR3 DNA reads TGTGCCAGCAGTGGGACTAGCGGCCCACAAGAGACCCAGTACTTC.